This TCR beta chain was recovered during a study of shared clonotypes between healthy human individuals. Findings and caveats of the study: Generation of non-shared clonotypes was less probable than generation of clonotypes shared by all four donors. Rarefaction revealed incomplete sorted-subset sequencing despite large depth. There were few donors, and this limited the genetic and exposure-history diversity represented.

The CDR3 consists of 14 residues. Germline lookup yields CDR1 SNHLY and CDR2 FYNNEI. V dropped 6 bases and J dropped 3 bases, with 11 bases sitting between them. Using immunoSEQ multiplex PCR, the repertoire was profiled, and TCRdb retains in-frame clones only, with some absent. Among under 2.5 million clones listed, approximately 90% were seen once. A word on this clone: Its antigen remains unknown.

Specimen: naive CD4+ T cells from PBMCs. The subset was: CD45RA+ positively selected. This sequence was found in a man between 18 and 29 years old in good health. Some clones in this sample may be carry-over from other donors' samples. The rearrangement joins TRBV2 to TRBJ1-4; D is uncertain. CDR3 nucleotides: TGTGCCAGCAGCACCGGTGCTTCTAATGAAAAACTGTTTTTT. The encoded protein is CASSTGASNEKLFF.